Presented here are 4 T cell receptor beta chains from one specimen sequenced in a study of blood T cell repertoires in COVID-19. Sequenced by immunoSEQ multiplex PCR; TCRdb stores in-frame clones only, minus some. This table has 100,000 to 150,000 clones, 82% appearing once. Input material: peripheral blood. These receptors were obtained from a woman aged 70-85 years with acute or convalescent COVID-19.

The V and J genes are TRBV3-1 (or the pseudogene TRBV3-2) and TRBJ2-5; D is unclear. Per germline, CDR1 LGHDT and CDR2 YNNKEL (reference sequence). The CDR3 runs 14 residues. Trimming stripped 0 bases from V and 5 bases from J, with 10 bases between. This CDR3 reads CASSQEGARETQYF. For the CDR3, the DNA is TGTGCCAGCAGCCAAGAAGGAGCGAGGGAGACCCAGTACTTC.

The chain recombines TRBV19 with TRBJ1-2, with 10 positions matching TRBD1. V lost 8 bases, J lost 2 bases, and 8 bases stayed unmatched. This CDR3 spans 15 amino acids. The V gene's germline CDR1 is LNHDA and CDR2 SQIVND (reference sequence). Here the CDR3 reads CASSSTGGWNYGYTF. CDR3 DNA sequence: TGTGCCAGTTCCTCGACAGGGGGCTGGAACTATGGCTACACCTTC. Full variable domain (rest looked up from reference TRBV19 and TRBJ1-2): DGGITQSPKYLFRKEGQNVTLSCEQNLNHDAMYWYRQDPGQGLRLIYYSQIVNDFQKGDIAEGYSVSREKKESFPLTVTSAQKNPTAFYLCASSSTGGWNYGYTFGSGTRLTVV.

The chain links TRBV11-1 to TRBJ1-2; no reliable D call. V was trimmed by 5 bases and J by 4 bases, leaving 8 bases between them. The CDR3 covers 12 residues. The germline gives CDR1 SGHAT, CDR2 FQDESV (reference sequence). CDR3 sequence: CASSPNSYGYTF. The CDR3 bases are TGTGCCAGCAGCCCTAATTCCTATGGCTACACCTTC. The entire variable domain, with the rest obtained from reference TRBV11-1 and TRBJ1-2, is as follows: EAEVAQSPRYKITEKSQAVAFWCDPISGHATLYWYRQILGQGPELLVQFQDESVVDDSQLPKDRFSAERLKGVDSTLKIQPAELGDSAMYLCASSPNSYGYTFGSGTRLTVV.

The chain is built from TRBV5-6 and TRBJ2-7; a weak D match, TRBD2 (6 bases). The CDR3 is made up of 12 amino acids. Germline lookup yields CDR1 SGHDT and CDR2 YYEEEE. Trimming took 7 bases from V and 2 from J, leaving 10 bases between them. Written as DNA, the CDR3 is TGTGCCAGCTCTGCTAGCGCCTACGAGCAGTACTTC. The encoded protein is CASSASAYEQYF.